This is a list of T cell receptor beta chains from one sample in a study of regulatory T cells in long-lasting Graves disease. One entry per CDR3 protein results from TCRdb running MiXCR on the multiplex PCR reads. The sample holds around 420,000 distinct CDR3 sequences, 15% to 18% seen once. Sequencing was performed on peripheral blood mononuclear cells (PBMCs), taken at new diagnosis, from a patient treated with antithyroid drugs. These receptors were collected from a female donor with Graves disease. The CDR3 runs from the conserved cysteine through the conserved F or W. Each record gives: D gene, clone size, V gene, J gene, CDR3 protein, CDR3 DNA. A D gene is named only where the DNA matches it firmly. Clone size is given for some rows only: seen once, a few or many times, or a class if the clone is expanded.

-	many	TRBV7-2	TRBJ2-5	CASSLGEGRKTQYF	TGTGCCAGCAGCTTAGGTGAAGGCAGAAAGACCCAGTACTTC
TRBD2	many	TRBV20-1	TRBJ2-3	CSTSGGATDTQYF	TGCAGTACTAGCGGGGGGGCTACAGATACGCAGTATTTT
TRBD1	few	TRBV18	TRBJ2-1	CASSPDRGLRNNEQFF	TGTGCCAGCTCACCAGACAGGGGGTTAAGAAACAATGAGCAGTTCTTC
TRBD2	once	TRBV9	TRBJ2-1	CASSAAGGASYNEQFF	TGTGCCAGCTCCGCAGCGGGGGGGGCTTCGTACAATGAGCAGTTCTTC
-	-	TRBV6-1	TRBJ1-3	CASSVPSGNTIYF	TGTGCCAGCAGCGTACCCTCTGGAAACACCATATATTTT
TRBD1	many	TRBV18	TRBJ1-1	CATRNRDRATEAFF	TGTGCCACCCGAAACCGCGACAGGGCCACTGAAGCTTTCTTT
TRBD2	many	TRBV27	TRBJ2-2	CASTGGAGHTGELFF	TGTGCCAGCACCGGGGGGGCAGGGCACACCGGGGAGCTGTTTTTT
-	-	TRBV7-3	TRBJ1-2	CASSLTGSDGYTF	TGTGCCAGCAGCTTAACTGGGTCGGATGGCTACACCTTC
-	many	TRBV20-1	TRBJ1-5	CSAYSDRSNQPQHF	TGCAGTGCTTATTCCGACAGGAGTAATCAGCCCCAGCATTTT
-	few	TRBV7-6	TRBJ2-2	CASSLSDYTGELFF	TGTGCCAGCAGCTTATCGGACTACACCGGGGAGCTGTTTTTT
-	many	TRBV7-8	TRBJ2-7	CASSLADNSYEQYF	TGTGCCAGCAGCTTGGCTGACAACTCCTACGAGCAGTACTTC
TRBD2	many	TRBV20-1	TRBJ2-2	CSVRAGVSGELFF	TGCAGTGTCAGAGCGGGAGTATCGGGGGAGCTGTTTTTT
-	-	TRBV7-9	TRBJ1-2	CASSLALVTPSYGYTF	TGTGCCAGCAGCTTAGCGCTAGTCACCCCCAGCTATGGCTACACCTTC
-	many	TRBV15	TRBJ1-5	CATSPANQPQHF	TGTGCCACGTCTCCCGCCAATCAGCCCCAGCATTTT
-	many	TRBV4-1	TRBJ2-7	CASSQVSGLEGEQYF	TGCGCCAGCAGCCAAGTATCCGGCCTCGAGGGCGAGCAGTACTTC
-	few	TRBV19	TRBJ1-1	CASTFARNTEAFF	TGTGCCAGTACCTTCGCACGGAACACTGAAGCTTTCTTT
-	many	TRBV7-9	TRBJ1-1	CASRSPDGGGTEAFF	TGTGCCAGCAGGAGTCCAGACGGCGGAGGTACTGAAGCTTTCTTT
TRBD1	many	TRBV20-1	TRBJ1-5	CSAVGQGRSNQPQHF	TGCAGTGCTGTAGGACAGGGCAGGAGCAATCAGCCACAGCATTTT
-	many	TRBV30	TRBJ1-2	CAWTGVSRDSVAF	TGTGCCTGGACAGGGGTTAGTCGAGACAGTGTCGCCTTC
TRBD1	many	TRBV7-3	TRBJ1-2	CASRQRAHFRDSSYGYTF	TGTGCCAGCAGACAACGAGCCCATTTCCGGGACAGCAGCTATGGCTACACCTTC
-	-	TRBV27	TRBJ1-2	CASSLSGGSGYTF	TGTGCCAGCAGTTTATCGGGGGGAAGCGGCTACACCTTC
-	many	TRBV6-5	TRBJ2-7	CASSLGSPGLGSYEQYF	TGTGCCAGCAGTTTAGGCAGCCCGGGCCTGGGGTCCTACGAGCAGTACTTC
-	many	TRBV9	TRBJ1-3	CASSVSGVGGNTIYF	TGTGCCAGCAGCGTATCAGGGGTCGGTGGAAACACCATATATTTT
-	-	TRBV4-2	TRBJ2-3	CASSQTGGPSTDTQYF	TGTGCCAGCAGCCAGACCGGGGGGCCTAGCACAGATACGCAGTATTTT
TRBD1	many	TRBV10-3	TRBJ2-7	CASYPRTGGSDEQYF	TGTGCCTCCTATCCAAGGACAGGTGGGAGCGACGAGCAGTACTTC
TRBD1	many	TRBV29-1	TRBJ2-5	CSVGFRGRRETQYF	TGCAGCGTAGGGTTCAGGGGGCGACGTGAGACCCAGTACTTC
-	few	TRBV4-3	TRBJ1-2	CASSQDDRNRGAGSNYGYTF	TGCGCCAGCAGCCAAGATGATCGTAATCGCGGGGCAGGATCTAACTATGGCTACACCTTC
-	many	TRBV5-1	TRBJ1-2	CASSSPSGDLGPAPYGYTF	TGCGCCAGCAGCTCCCCCAGCGGGGACCTCGGACCGGCACCCTATGGCTACACCTTC
-	-	TRBV5-5	TRBJ2-7	CASSSRVPSSYEQYF	TGTGCCAGCAGCTCTAGGGTCCCGAGCTCCTACGAGCAGTACTTC
TRBD2	many	TRBV6-5	TRBJ2-7	CASSYGLAGAYEQYF	TGTGCCAGCAGTTACGGACTAGCGGGAGCCTACGAGCAGTACTTC
-	many	TRBV4-1	TRBJ1-1	CASSQELSGGTEAFF	TGCGCCAGCAGCCAAGAGTTGTCCGGGGGGACTGAAGCTTTCTTT
TRBD2	many	TRBV10-1	TRBJ2-3	CASNSGTSGGDTQYF	TGCGCCAGCAACTCAGGGACTAGCGGGGGAGATACGCAGTATTTT
-	-	TRBV5-4	TRBJ1-4	CASSPEGGQNEKLFF	TGTGCCAGCAGTCCGGAGGGCGGACAGAATGAAAAACTGTTTTTT
TRBD2	-	TRBV4-3	TRBJ2-5	CASSQGLAEETQYF	TGCGCCAGCAGCCAAGGACTAGCGGAAGAGACCCAGTACTTC
TRBD2	-	TRBV20-1	TRBJ2-1	CSAWTSGRSYNEQFF	TGCAGTGCCTGGACTAGCGGCCGCTCCTACAACGAGCAGTTCTTC
-	many	TRBV7-9	TRBJ2-3	CASSFQVISDTQYF	TGTGCCAGCAGCTTTCAGGTTATATCAGATACGCAGTATTTT
TRBD2	-	TRBV7-2	TRBJ2-1	CASSLTREGQGAYNEQFF	TGTGCCAGCAGCTTAACGCGGGAGGGCCAGGGGGCCTACAATGAGCAGTTCTTC
-	many	TRBV5-1	TRBJ2-7	CASSSIVGAETPSYEQYF	TGCGCCAGCAGCTCAATCGTCGGGGCGGAGACTCCTTCTTACGAGCAGTACTTC
TRBD2	many	TRBV7-2	TRBJ2-1	CASSLAWGLAESYNEQFF	TGTGCCAGCAGCTTAGCGTGGGGACTAGCGGAATCCTACAATGAGCAGTTCTTC
TRBD1	-	TRBV20-1	TRBJ2-5	CSANFDRGQETQYF	TGCAGTGCTAACTTCGACAGGGGCCAAGAGACCCAGTACTTC
-	few	TRBV7-9	TRBJ2-1	CASCPPLNGEQFF	TGTGCCAGCTGCCCTCCTCTTAATGGCGAGCAGTTCTTC
-	many	TRBV7-9	TRBJ1-2	CASSLLRIQGNYGYTF	TGTGCCAGCAGCCTGCTCCGGATACAGGGCAACTATGGCTACACCTTC
-	many	TRBV2	TRBJ1-1	CASSDSGIADTEAFF	TGTGCCAGCAGTGATAGCGGGATCGCGGACACTGAAGCTTTCTTT
-	-	TRBV20-1	TRBJ2-7	CSASGGFTYEQYF	TGCAGTGCTAGCGGAGGCTTTACCTACGAGCAGTACTTC
-	many	TRBV20-1	TRBJ1-1	CSANVGYTEAFF	TGCAGTGCTAATGTAGGATACACTGAAGCTTTCTTT
-	many	TRBV12-3/TRBV12-4	TRBJ1-3	CASSSHSSGNTIYF	TGTGCCAGCAGTTCTCATAGCTCTGGAAACACCATATATTTT
-	many	TRBV4-3	TRBJ1-6	CASSQDHGGNSPLHF	TGCGCCAGCAGCCAAGATCATGGGGGAAATTCACCCCTCCACTTT
-	-	TRBV7-9	TRBJ1-4	CASMPGRVNPNEKLFF	TGTGCCAGCATGCCCGGCCGGGTGAACCCCAATGAAAAACTGTTTTTT
-	many	TRBV10-3	TRBJ1-1	CAISVPAEGRVTEAFF	TGTGCCATCAGTGTCCCCGCCGAGGGGAGGGTCACTGAAGCTTTCTTT
-	many	TRBV5-1	TRBJ2-5	CASSLTGGVGETQYF	TGCGCCAGCAGCTTAACAGGGGGGGTAGGAGAGACCCAGTACTTC
-	many	TRBV11-3	TRBJ1-6	CASSLLQNSPLHF	TGTGCCAGCAGCTTACTACAGAATTCACCCCTCCACTTT
-	-	TRBV11-3	TRBJ2-5	CASSLVATSETQYF	TGTGCCAGCAGCTTAGTCGCGACCTCAGAGACCCAGTACTTC